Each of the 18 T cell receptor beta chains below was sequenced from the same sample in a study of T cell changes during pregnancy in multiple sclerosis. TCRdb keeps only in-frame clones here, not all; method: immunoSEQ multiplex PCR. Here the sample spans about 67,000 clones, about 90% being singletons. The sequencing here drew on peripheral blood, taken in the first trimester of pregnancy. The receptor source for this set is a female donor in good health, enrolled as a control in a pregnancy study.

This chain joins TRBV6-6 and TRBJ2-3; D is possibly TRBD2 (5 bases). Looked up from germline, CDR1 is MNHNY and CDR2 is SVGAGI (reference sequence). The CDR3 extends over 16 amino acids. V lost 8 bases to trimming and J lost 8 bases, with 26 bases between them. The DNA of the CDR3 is TGTGCCAGCCTTAAAGGAGATCTTCTGGCGGGTGGTACGCAGTATTTT. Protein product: CASLKGDLLAGGTQYF.

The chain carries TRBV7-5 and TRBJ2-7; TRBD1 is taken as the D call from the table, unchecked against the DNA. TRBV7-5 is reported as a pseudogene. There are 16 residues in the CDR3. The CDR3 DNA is TGTGTCAGAAGCTTCCCGAGACAGGCTCGGAGCTACGAGCAGTACTTC. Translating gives CVRSFPRQARSYEQYF.

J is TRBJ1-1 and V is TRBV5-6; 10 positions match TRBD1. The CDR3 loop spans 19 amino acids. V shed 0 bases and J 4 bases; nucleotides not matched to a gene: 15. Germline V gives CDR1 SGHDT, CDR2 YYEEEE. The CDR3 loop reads CASSLASVGQGRGGTEAFF. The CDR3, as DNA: TGTGCCAGCAGCTTGGCGAGTGTGGGACAGGGGAGAGGGGGCACTGAAGCTTTCTTT.

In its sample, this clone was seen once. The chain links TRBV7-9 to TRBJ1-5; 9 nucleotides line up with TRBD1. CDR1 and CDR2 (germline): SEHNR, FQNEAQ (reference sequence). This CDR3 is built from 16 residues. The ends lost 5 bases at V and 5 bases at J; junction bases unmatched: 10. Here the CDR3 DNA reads TGTGCCAGCAGCGGCCCGGGGACAGGGATCGATCAGCCCCAGCATTTT. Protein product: CASSGPGTGIDQPQHF.

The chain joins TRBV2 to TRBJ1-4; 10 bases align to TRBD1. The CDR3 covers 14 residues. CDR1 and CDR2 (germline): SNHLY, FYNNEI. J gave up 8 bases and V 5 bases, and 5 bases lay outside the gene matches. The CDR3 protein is CASSLDRGKEKLFF. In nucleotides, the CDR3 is TGTGCCAGCAGTTTGGACAGGGGGAAGGAAAAACTGTTTTTT. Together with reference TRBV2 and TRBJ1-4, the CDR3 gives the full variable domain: EPEVTQTPSHQVTQMGQEVILRCVPISNHLYFYWYRQILGQKVEFLVSFYNNEISEKSEIFDDQFSVERPDGSNFTLKIRSTKLEDSAMYFCASSLDRGKEKLFFGSGTQLSVL.

This chain's CDR3 is CASSDPGTAQETQYF. The DNA of the CDR3 is TGTGCCAGCAGTGACCCCGGGACAGCCCAAGAGACCCAGTACTTC. The V gene is TRBV25-1, the J gene TRBJ2-5; 7 bases match TRBD1. The CDR3 totals 15 residues. In germline, CDR1 is MGHDK, CDR2 SYGVNS. Trimming removed 3 bases from V and 1 base from J; junction bases left unmatched: 5.

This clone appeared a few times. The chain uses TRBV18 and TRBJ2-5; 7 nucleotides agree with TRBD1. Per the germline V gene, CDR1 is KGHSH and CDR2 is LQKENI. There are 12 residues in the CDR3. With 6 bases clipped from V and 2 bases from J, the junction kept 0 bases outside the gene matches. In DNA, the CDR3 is TGTGCCAGCTCGGGACAGCAAGAGACCCAGTACTTC. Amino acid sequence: CASSGQQETQYF.

CDR3 in amino acids: CASSPGQGFAGELFF. CDR3 bases: TGTGCCAGCAGCCCCGGGCAGGGTTTCGCCGGGGAGCTGTTTTTT. This chain connects TRBV5-8 to TRBJ2-2; maybe TRBD1 (5 bases). This CDR3 region has 15 residues. Trimming removed 4 bases at V and 6 bases at J, with 16 bases between. The V gene's germline CDR1 is SGHTS and CDR2 YDEGEE. The full variable domain, completed using reference TRBV5-8 and TRBJ2-2, is EAGVTQSPTHLIKTRGQQATLRCSPISGHTSVYWYQQALGLGLQFLLWYDEGEERNRGNFPPRFSGRQFPNYSSELNVNALELEDSALYLCASSPGQGFAGELFFGEGSRLTVL.

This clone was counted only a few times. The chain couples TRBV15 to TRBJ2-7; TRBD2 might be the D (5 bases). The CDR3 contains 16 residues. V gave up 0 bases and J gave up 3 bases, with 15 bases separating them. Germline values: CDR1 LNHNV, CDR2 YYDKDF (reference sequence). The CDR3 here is CATSREGISGGYEQYF. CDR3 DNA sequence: TGTGCCACCAGCAGAGAGGGGATAAGCGGAGGCTACGAGCAGTACTTC.

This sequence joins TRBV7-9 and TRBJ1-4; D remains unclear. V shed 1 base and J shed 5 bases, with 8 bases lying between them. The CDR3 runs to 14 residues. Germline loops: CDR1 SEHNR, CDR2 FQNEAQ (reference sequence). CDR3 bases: TGTGCCAGCAGCTTAGACTTTTCAAATGAAAAACTGTTTTTT. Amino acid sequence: CASSLDFSNEKLFF.

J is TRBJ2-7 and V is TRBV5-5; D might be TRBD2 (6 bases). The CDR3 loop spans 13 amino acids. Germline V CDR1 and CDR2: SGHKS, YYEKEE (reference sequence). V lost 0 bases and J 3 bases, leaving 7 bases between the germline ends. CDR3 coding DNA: TGTGCCAGCAGCTTGGGCGGGGACTACGAGCAGTACTTC. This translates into CASSLGGDYEQYF.

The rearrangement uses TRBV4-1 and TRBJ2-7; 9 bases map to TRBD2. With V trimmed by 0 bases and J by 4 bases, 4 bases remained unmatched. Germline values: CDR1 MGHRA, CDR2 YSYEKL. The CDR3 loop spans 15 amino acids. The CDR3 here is CASSQDPSGTYEQYF. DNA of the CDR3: TGCGCCAGCAGCCAAGACCCTAGCGGGACGTACGAGCAGTACTTC.

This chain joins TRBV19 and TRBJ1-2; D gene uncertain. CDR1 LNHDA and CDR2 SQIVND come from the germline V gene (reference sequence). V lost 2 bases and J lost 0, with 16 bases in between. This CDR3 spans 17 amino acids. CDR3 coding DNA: TGTGCCAGTAGTATATTCGCCACAGAGAGAACTAACTATGGCTACACCTTC. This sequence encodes CASSIFATERTNYGYTF. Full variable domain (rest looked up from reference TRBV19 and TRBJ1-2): DGGITQSPKYLFRKEGQNVTLSCEQNLNHDAMYWYRQDPGQGLRLIYYSQIVNDFQKGDIAEGYSVSREKKESFPLTVTSAQKNPTAFYLCASSIFATERTNYGYTFGSGTRLTVV.

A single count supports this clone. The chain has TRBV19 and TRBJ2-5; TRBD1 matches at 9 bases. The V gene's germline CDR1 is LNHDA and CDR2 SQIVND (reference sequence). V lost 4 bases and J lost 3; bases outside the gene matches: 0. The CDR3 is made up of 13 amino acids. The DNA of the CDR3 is TGTGCCAGTAGTAGGGACAGGGAAGAGACCCAGTACTTC. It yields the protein CASSRDREETQYF.

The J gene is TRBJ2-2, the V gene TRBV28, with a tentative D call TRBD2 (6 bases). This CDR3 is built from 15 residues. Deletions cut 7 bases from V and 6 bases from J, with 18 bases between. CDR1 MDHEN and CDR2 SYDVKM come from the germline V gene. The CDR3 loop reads CASTPAGTSPGELFF. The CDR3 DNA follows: TGTGCCAGCACTCCGGCGGGGACCTCCCCCGGGGAGCTGTTTTTT.

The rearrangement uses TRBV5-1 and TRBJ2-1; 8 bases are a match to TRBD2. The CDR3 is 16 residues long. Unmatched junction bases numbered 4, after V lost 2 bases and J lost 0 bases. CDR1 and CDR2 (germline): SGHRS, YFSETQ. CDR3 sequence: CASSFKRGSSYNEQFF. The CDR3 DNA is TGCGCCAGCAGCTTCAAGCGGGGGAGCTCCTACAATGAGCAGTTCTTC.

CDR3 in DNA: TGTGCCAGCAGTTACCCTCCCGGGACTAGAGGCGACGAGCAGTACTTC. Residues: CASSYPPGTRGDEQYF. The chain combines TRBV6-6 with TRBJ2-7, with 8 nucleotides matching TRBD2. Trimming removed 2 bases from V and 5 bases from J; junction bases left unmatched: 11. Germline V gene data show CDR1 as MNHNY and CDR2 as SVGAGI (reference sequence). The CDR3 length is 16 residues.

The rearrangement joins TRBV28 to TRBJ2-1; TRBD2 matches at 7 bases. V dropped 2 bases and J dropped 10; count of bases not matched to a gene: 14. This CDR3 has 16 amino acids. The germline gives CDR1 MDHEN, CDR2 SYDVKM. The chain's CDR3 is CASSLTPGGGPSEQFF. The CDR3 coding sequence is TGTGCCAGCAGTTTAACCCCGGGCGGGGGACCCTCGGAGCAGTTCTTC.